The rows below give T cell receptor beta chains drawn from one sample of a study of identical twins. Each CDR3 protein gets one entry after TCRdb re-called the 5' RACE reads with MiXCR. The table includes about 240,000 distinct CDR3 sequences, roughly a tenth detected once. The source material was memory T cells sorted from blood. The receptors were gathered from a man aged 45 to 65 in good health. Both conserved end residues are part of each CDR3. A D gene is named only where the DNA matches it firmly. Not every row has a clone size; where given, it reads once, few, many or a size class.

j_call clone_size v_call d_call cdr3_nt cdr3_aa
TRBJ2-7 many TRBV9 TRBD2 TGTGCCAGCAGCGCAGGCCCCGGGACTAGCCGATCCTACGAGCAGTACTTC CASSAGPGTSRSYEQYF
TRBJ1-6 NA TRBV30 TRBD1 TGTGCCTGGAGTTCCGGGACAGAGGCCTATAATTCACCCCTCCACTTT CAWSSGTEAYNSPLHF
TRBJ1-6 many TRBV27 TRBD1 TGTGCCAGCAGTCCCCGGGACAGGGGTAATAATTCACCCCTCCACTTT CASSPRDRGNNSPLHF
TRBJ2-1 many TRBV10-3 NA TGTGCCATCAGTGAGGCCCGACAGGGCTTGGGGAGGAATGAGCAGTTCTTC CAISEARQGLGRNEQFF
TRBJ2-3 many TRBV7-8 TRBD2 TGTGCCAGCAGCATGCCTGTTAGGGCGGGAGGTGGGACAGATACGCAGTATTTT CASSMPVRAGGGTDTQYF
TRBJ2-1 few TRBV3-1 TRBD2 TGTGCCAGCAGCCACAACCATGCTAGCGGGAGGGGAAATGAGCAGTTCTTC CASSHNHASGRGNEQFF
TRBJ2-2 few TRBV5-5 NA TGTGCCAGCAGCTTTTCGCGGGTCACCGGGGAGCTGTTTTTT CASSFSRVTGELFF
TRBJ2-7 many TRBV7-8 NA TGTGCCAGCAGCGGGGTGCAGGGTGGCGAGCAGTACTTC CASSGVQGGEQYF
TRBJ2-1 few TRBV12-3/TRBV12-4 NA TGTGCCAGCAGTGCCCGGGACCGCTACAATGAGCAGTTCTTC CASSARDRYNEQFF
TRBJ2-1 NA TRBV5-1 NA TGCGCCAGCAGCTACGGCGTTCTTAGCGGTCGAGAGCAGTTCTTC CASSYGVLSGREQFF
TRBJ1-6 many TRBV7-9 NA TGTGCCAGCAGCCCGCTAATTGGGGCCTATAATTCACCCCTCCACTTT CASSPLIGAYNSPLHF
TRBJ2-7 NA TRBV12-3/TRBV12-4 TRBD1 TGTGCCAGCAGGGGACAGGGACTCTACGAGCAGTACTTC CASRGQGLYEQYF
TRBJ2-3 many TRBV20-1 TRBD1 TGCAGTGCTCCACAGGGGAGACTGGATACGCAGTATTTT CSAPQGRLDTQYF
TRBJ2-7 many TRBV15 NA TGTGCCACCAGCACTCGGACGCTTCGGGAGCAGTACTTC CATSTRTLREQYF
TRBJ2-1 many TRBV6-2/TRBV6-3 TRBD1 TGTGCCAGCAGTTACGGCGGGACAGGGCTTCGTGAGCAGTTCTTC CASSYGGTGLREQFF
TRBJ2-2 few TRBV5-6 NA TGTGCCAGCAGCTTGGCCCAGAGGGTGGACGGGGAGCTGTTTTTT CASSLAQRVDGELFF